The 26 T cell receptor beta chains below were found in one sample sequenced in a study of patients and donors after allogeneic stem cell transplantation. TCRdb re-derived calls from the RT-PCR reads in MiXCR, one entry per CDR3 protein. The sample holds 920,000 or so distinct CDR3 sequences, more than 15% seen once. The sequenced sample was blood, either unsorted or a sorted T cell fraction (not recorded which). Source of these receptors: a human donor who was either an allogeneic HSCT recipient or a stem cell or donor lymphocyte infusion donor (not recorded which). It is not recorded whose cells these are; they may come from a transplant donor.

The J gene is TRBJ2-5, the V gene TRBV12-3 or TRBV12-4, with 8 bases lining up with TRBD2. The CDR3 is made up of 18 amino acids. Unmatched junction bases numbered 15, after V lost 5 bases and J lost 1 base. For the CDR3, the DNA is TGTGCCAGCAGTCGAGTCCGGGCTAGCGGGTTGGGCCAAGAGACCCAGTACTTC. It encodes CASSRVRASGLGQETQYF.

CDR3 amino acids: CSAKGTSGRAGELFF. CDR3 nucleotide sequence: TGCAGTGCTAAAGGGACTAGCGGGAGGGCCGGGGAGCTGTTTTTT. The rearrangement links TRBV20-1 to TRBJ2-2, with TRBD2 matching 16 bases. Per germline, CDR1 DFQATT and CDR2 SNEGSKA (reference sequence). This CDR3 contains 15 residues. V lost 4 bases to trimming and J lost 6 bases; unmatched junction nucleotides: 2.

V is TRBV11-2 and J is TRBJ1-2; D not resolved. The germline gives CDR1 SGHAT, CDR2 FQNNGV. The V end lost 4 bases, the J end lost 0 bases, and 12 bases lay between the germline ends. The CDR3 is made up of 15 amino acids. CDR3 in amino acids: CASSSLRLANYGYTF. DNA for the CDR3: TGTGCCAGCAGCTCTCTAAGACTAGCTAACTATGGCTACACCTTC.

This clonotype occurred a few times. This chain's CDR3 is CSSSGLGATEAFF. DNA for the CDR3: TGCAGCTCCTCGGGGTTGGGGGCGACTGAAGCTTTCTTT. V and J are TRBV29-1 and TRBJ1-1; weak D call: TRBD1 (6 bases). The V and J ends lost 8 bases and 5 bases respectively, with 18 bases between them. CDR1 and CDR2 from the germline V gene are SQVTM and ANQGSEA. The CDR3 loop spans 13 amino acids.

The chain recombines TRBV5-1 with TRBJ2-4, with 7 bases aligning to TRBD2. CDR1 and CDR2 (germline): SGHRS, YFSETQ. The CDR3 extends over 14 amino acids. Trimming at V came to 1 base and at J to 7 bases, leaving 5 bases not matched to a gene. The CDR3 region is CASSLWGGANIQYF. CDR3 nucleotides: TGCGCCAGCAGCTTGTGGGGGGGAGCGAACATTCAGTACTTC. Full variable domain (rest looked up from reference TRBV5-1 and TRBJ2-4): KAGVTQTPRYLIKTRGQQVTLSCSPISGHRSVSWYQQTPGQGLQFLFEYFSETQRNKGNFPGRFSGRQFSNSRSEMNVSTLELGDSALYLCASSLWGGANIQYFGAGTRLSVL.

Only a few counts were recorded for this clonotype. V and J are TRBV5-6 and TRBJ2-7, with a weak D call TRBD2 (7 bases). Between the trimmed V and J ends, which lost 1 base and 6 bases, there was a span of 14 bases. The germline V gene has CDR1 SGHDT and CDR2 YYEEEE. The CDR3 runs 14 residues. The CDR3 DNA reads as TGTGCCAGCAGCTTGCTCGGGGGGCAGCGCGAGCAGTACTTC. Translated: CASSLLGGQREQYF.

This clonotype has more than one count but fewer than ten. The chain employs TRBV7-2 and TRBJ1-2; D perhaps matches TRBD1 (5 bases). V dropped 3 bases and J dropped 0 bases, with 8 bases sitting between them. Germline values: CDR1 SGHTA, CDR2 FQGNSA. This CDR3 contains 14 residues. CDR3 in DNA: TGTGCCAGCAGCTTTGAGGGGCCTAACTATGGCTACACCTTC. The encoded protein is CASSFEGPNYGYTF. Variable domain in full (rest from reference TRBV7-2 and TRBJ1-2): GAGVSQSPSNKVTEKGKDVELRCDPISGHTALYWYRQSLGQGLEFLIYFQGNSAPDKSGLPSDRFSAERTGGSVSTLTIQRTQQEDSAVYLCASSFEGPNYGYTFGSGTRLTVV.

The chain employs TRBV10-3 and TRBJ2-1; D unresolved. This CDR3 spans 11 amino acids. V lost 6 bases and J lost 10, with 10 bases in between. Germline V gene sequence: CDR1 ENHRY, CDR2 SYGVKD. CDR3 DNA sequence: TGTGCCATCAGGGATACTTTGGAGCAGTTCTTC. Encoded protein: CAIRDTLEQFF.

This clonotype was seen once. J is TRBJ1-5 and V is TRBV29-1; D gene ambiguous. Germline CDR1 SQVTM, CDR2 ANQGSEA. Trimming removed 6 bases from V and 0 bases from J, with 12 bases in between. This CDR3 has 14 amino acids. CDR3 in amino acids: CSVRSSSSNQPQHF. Written as DNA, the CDR3 is TGCAGCGTAAGGAGCAGCTCTAGCAATCAGCCCCAGCATTTT.

This clonotype was detected only a few times. The gene calls are TRBV6-1 and TRBJ2-4; D may be TRBD2 (5 bases). V was shortened by 3 bases and J by 10 bases, with 16 bases between the two germline ends. The CDR3 totals 14 residues. Per germline, CDR1 MNHNS and CDR2 SASEGT. The CDR3 sequence is CASSDIGPGLIQYF. The CDR3 bases are TGTGCCAGCAGTGATATCGGGCCGGGGTTAATTCAGTACTTC.

A few counts support this clonotype. The genes are TRBV2 and TRBJ2-7, with a possible D match to TRBD1 (5 bases). CDR3 length: 14 residues. V dropped 10 bases and J dropped 2 bases, with 18 bases sitting between them. Germline CDR1 is SNHLY and CDR2 is FYNNEI. The CDR3 reads CATTRLGQAYEQYF. CDR3 sequence (DNA): TGTGCCACCACCCGGCTAGGACAAGCCTACGAGCAGTACTTC.

The DNA of the CDR3 is TGTGCCAGCAGCATTGACGGGACAGGGGGCGCAGATACGCAGTATTTT. Protein product: CASSIDGTGGADTQYF. This chain joins TRBV27 and TRBJ2-3; 12 positions agree with TRBD1. Germline-derived CDR1 and CDR2 are MNHEY and SMNVEV (reference sequence). This CDR3 has 16 residues. J gave up 4 bases and V 6 bases, and 8 bases lay outside the gene matches.

This clonotype has a count of ten or more. The chain combines TRBV29-1 with TRBJ2-1; D not certain. This CDR3 is built from 13 residues. Germline V gene sequence: CDR1 SQVTM, CDR2 ANQGSEA. Trimming removed 8 bases at V and 6 bases at J, with 17 bases between. The chain's CDR3 is CSPEDARTNEQFF. CDR3 nucleotides: TGCAGCCCCGAGGATGCGAGAACCAATGAGCAGTTCTTC.

The chain has TRBV3-1 and TRBJ1-5; D is undetermined. This CDR3 spans 14 amino acids. Germline lookup yields CDR1 LGHDT and CDR2 YNNKEL (reference sequence). Trimming removed 4 bases at V and 3 bases at J, with 10 bases between. This chain's CDR3 is CASSRAANNQPQHF. The CDR3 nucleotides are TGTGCCAGCAGCCGCGCGGCTAACAATCAGCCCCAGCATTTT.

This clonotype has a handful of counts. V gene TRBV12-3 or TRBV12-4 combines with J gene TRBJ2-2, with D possibly TRBD2 on 6 matching bases. Trimming pared 4 bases from V and 13 bases from J, leaving 10 bases between. The CDR3 consists of 11 residues. The CDR3 loop is CASSSGGGLFF. DNA of the CDR3: TGTGCCAGCAGTTCCGGGGGTGGGCTGTTTTTT.

This chain's CDR3 is CASSLGTTYSNQPQHF. DNA of the CDR3: TGTGCCAGCAGCTTGGGGACAACCTATAGCAATCAGCCCCAGCATTTT. The chain joins TRBV5-6 to TRBJ1-5; D perhaps matches TRBD1 (5 bases). CDR1 is SGHDT, CDR2 YYEEEE, per germline. Deletions cut 0 bases from V and 0 bases from J, with 10 bases between. This CDR3 comprises 16 residues.

This clonotype was seen only a few times. The chain is built from TRBV20-1 and TRBJ2-7; 8 bases fit TRBD1. V lost 3 bases, J lost 3 bases, and 7 bases stayed unmatched. CDR1 and CDR2 from the germline V gene are DFQATT and SNEGSKA (reference sequence). The CDR3 runs 14 residues. The CDR3 protein is CSASLGTGNYEQYF. The CDR3 DNA sequence: TGCAGTGCTAGTCTCGGGACAGGTAACTACGAGCAGTACTTC.

This clonotype was seen repeatedly, ten times or more. The chain carries TRBV18 and TRBJ1-3, with D possibly matching TRBD1 (5 bases). This CDR3 region has 14 residues. V was cut by 1 base and J by 7 bases, with 11 bases left in between. CDR1 and CDR2 (germline): KGHSH, LQKENI. The CDR3 sequence is CASSPRGEGNTIYF. The DNA of the CDR3 is TGTGCCAGCTCACCACGGGGTGAGGGGAACACCATATATTTT.

This clonotype came up a few times. The gene calls are TRBV11-2 and TRBJ2-1; the D is unclear. The germline V gene has CDR1 SGHAT and CDR2 FQNNGV. V lost 4 bases, J lost 3 bases, and 16 bases lay in between. The CDR3 extends over 16 amino acids. This CDR3 is CASSSPGLGFYNEQFF. The CDR3 DNA reads TGTGCCAGCAGCTCTCCGGGCCTAGGGTTCTACAATGAGCAGTTCTTC. Full variable domain (missing parts from reference TRBV11-2 and TRBJ2-1): EAGVAQSPRYKIIEKRQSVAFWCNPISGHATLYWYQQILGQGPKLLIQFQNNGVVDDSQLPKDRFSAERLKGVDSTLKIQPAKLEDSAVYLCASSSPGLGFYNEQFFGPGTRLTVL.

This clonotype came up a few times. The V call is TRBV7-2, the J call TRBJ1-5; no definite D call. V was pared by 1 base and J by 1 base, with 11 bases between. The CDR3 spans 16 residues. The V gene's germline CDR1 is SGHTA and CDR2 FQGNSA. This CDR3 is CASSLGTGKSNQPQHF. The CDR3 bases are TGTGCCAGCAGCTTAGGGACGGGTAAAAGCAATCAGCCCCAGCATTTT.

V gene TRBV12-3 or TRBV12-4 combines with J gene TRBJ1-5, with a weak D call TRBD1 (6 bases). The CDR3 length is 14 residues. Trimming pared 1 base from V and 7 bases from J, leaving 11 bases between. Here the CDR3 reads CASSLVGGQQPQHF. DNA for the CDR3: TGTGCCAGCAGTTTAGTAGGGGGACAACAGCCCCAGCATTTT.

The chain combines TRBV20-1 with TRBJ1-2; the match to TRBD1 covers 8 bases. CDR1 and CDR2 (germline): DFQATT, SNEGSKA (reference sequence). This CDR3 is built from 14 residues. J lost 1 base, V lost 3 bases, and 4 bases had no gene match. The CDR3 region is CSARHRGNNYGYTF. The CDR3 DNA sequence: TGCAGTGCTAGGCACAGGGGGAATAACTATGGCTACACCTTC.

CDR3 DNA: TGTGCCAGCACCCTGGCCCAAGTGTCTGAAGCTTTCTTT. Residues: CASTLAQVSEAFF. V is TRBV11-2 and J is TRBJ1-1, with D unresolved. V lost 7 bases to trimming and J lost 6 bases, with 15 bases between them. This CDR3 is 13 amino acids long. Germline lookup yields CDR1 SGHAT and CDR2 FQNNGV.

Only a few counts were recorded for this clonotype. This rearrangement joins TRBV6-1 to TRBJ2-2, with 9 bases identical to TRBD1. Germline V gene sequence: CDR1 MNHNS, CDR2 SASEGT. This CDR3 is built from 13 residues. V lost 10 bases and J lost 3; bases outside the gene matches: 3. The CDR3 loop is CAIRTGDTGELFF. CDR3 nucleotide sequence: TGTGCCATTCGGACAGGGGACACCGGGGAGCTGTTTTTT.

V gene TRBV27 combines with J gene TRBJ2-7; the D gene is possibly TRBD1 (6 bases). The CDR3 sequence is 14 residues long. The germline V gene encodes CDR1 MNHEY and CDR2 SMNVEV (reference sequence). V shed 5 bases and J shed 2 bases, with 13 bases lying between them. CDR3 in amino acids: CASSPWTATYEQYF. CDR3 coding DNA: TGTGCCAGCAGTCCCTGGACAGCGACCTACGAGCAGTACTTC.

The sample holds many counts of this clonotype. The chain joins TRBV7-2 to TRBJ1-4, with no clear D. Germline CDR1 SGHTA, CDR2 FQGNSA. V dropped 5 bases and J dropped 7 bases, with 8 bases sitting between them. The CDR3 covers 12 residues. The CDR3 is CASSQTSEKLFF. CDR3 coding DNA: TGTGCCAGCAGCCAGACCAGTGAAAAACTGTTTTTT.